This TCR beta chain comes out of a study of blood T cell repertoires in COVID-19. About the research overall: PBMCs, B-cell-depleted T cells, or T cells provided the cDNA or gDNA that made up the material.

TCRdb's copy holds only in-frame clones and misses some; the assay was immunoSEQ multiplex PCR. The sample contains under 140,000 clones, approximately 65% of which appear only once. Per the germline V gene, CDR1 is MNHEY and CDR2 is SVGEGT. The germline V and J ends were trimmed by 5 bases and 4 bases, with 15 bases remaining between them. The CDR3 is made up of 14 amino acids. The TCR sequence derives from a woman in her sixties or seventies with acute or convalescent COVID-19. The chain couples TRBV6-2 or TRBV6-3 to TRBJ2-7; D perhaps matches TRBD2 (6 bases). Sequenced input: peripheral blood. CDR3 bases: TGTGCCAGCAGTCGCGGGACCCGAGTTTACGAGCAGTACTTC. This translates into CASSRGTRVYEQYF.